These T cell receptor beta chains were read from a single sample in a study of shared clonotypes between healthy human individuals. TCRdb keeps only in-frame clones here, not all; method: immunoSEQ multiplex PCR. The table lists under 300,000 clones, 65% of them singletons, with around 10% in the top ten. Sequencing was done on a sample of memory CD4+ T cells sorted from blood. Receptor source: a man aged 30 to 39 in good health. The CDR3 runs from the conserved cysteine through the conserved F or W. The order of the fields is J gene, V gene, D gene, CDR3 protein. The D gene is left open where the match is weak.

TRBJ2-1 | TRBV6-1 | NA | CASSGNAGVGGVDEQFF
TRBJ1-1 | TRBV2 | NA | CASSAQAEAFF
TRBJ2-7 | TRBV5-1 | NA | CASSLVTGTHEQYF
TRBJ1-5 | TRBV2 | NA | CASSASRDSNQPQHF
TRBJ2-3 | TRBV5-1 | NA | CASSLAGATDTQYF
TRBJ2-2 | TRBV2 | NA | CASRVGMNTGELFF
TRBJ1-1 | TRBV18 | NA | CASSPTAGANGLTTEAFF
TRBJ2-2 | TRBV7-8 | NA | CASSFPNTGELFF
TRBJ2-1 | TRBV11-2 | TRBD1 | CASSRRTGKISEQFF
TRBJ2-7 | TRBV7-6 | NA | CASSLTYEQYF
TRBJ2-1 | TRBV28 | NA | CASRRLTEQFF
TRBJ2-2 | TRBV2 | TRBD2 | CASNAGGGELFF
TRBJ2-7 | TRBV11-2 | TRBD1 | CASSLDRGTGLPYEQYF
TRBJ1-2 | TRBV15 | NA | CATSRDRRSSGGYTF
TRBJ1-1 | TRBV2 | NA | CASSVGAGTEAFF
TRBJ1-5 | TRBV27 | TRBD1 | CASSLGTGVVNQPQHF
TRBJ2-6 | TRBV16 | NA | CASSQWAAGGANVLTF
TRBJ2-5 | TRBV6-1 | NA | CASSERRLQETQYF
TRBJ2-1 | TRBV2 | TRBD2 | CASIFRGGNEQFF
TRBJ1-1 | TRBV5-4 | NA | CASSFRTEAFF
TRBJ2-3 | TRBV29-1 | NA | CSVVVGVADTQYF
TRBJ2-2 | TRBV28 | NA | CASRLSTGELFF
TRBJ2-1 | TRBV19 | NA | CASSIFRGSSYNEQFF
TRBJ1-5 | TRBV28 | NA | CASRGGLGNQPQHF
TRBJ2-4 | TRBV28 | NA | CASSFGKNIQYF
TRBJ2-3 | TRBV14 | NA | CASSQGAGDTQYF
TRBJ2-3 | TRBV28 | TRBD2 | CASGVSGSYGTDTQYF
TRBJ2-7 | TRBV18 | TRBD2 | CASSPLGEGQYF
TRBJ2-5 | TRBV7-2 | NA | CASSLESYETQYF
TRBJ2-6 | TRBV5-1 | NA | CASRDSSGANVLTF